One TCR beta chain is described in this entry. The assay was immunoSEQ multiplex PCR, and TCRdb's table has in-frame clones only and misses some. This sample yields roughly 150,000 clones, of which about 88% are seen a single time; around 2.5% belongs to the top ten. The data are from a study of blood T cell repertoires in COVID-19. Study overall: Samples of COVID-19 (acute and convalescent) were obtained from the United States, Italy and Spain.

This CDR3 has 16 amino acids. Germline lookup yields CDR1 LGHDT and CDR2 YNNKEL (reference sequence). V was trimmed by 4 bases and J by 5 bases, leaving 15 bases between them. This sequence was found in a woman over 75 with COVID-19, enrolled during active disease. The V call is TRBV3-1 (or the pseudogene TRBV3-2), the J call TRBJ2-6, with D maybe TRBD2 (5 bases). Material for sequencing was peripheral blood. Here the CDR3 reads CASSRNQDGRANVLTF. The CDR3, as DNA: TGTGCCAGCAGCCGGAATCAGGACGGGAGGGCCAACGTCCTGACTTTC.